The rows below give T cell receptor beta chains drawn from one sample of a study of cytomegalovirus exposure and HLA in healthy donors. Measured with immunoSEQ multiplex PCR; TCRdb has only the in-frame clones, and not every one. This table holds under 130,000 clones. The sequenced material came from PBMCs. The source is a man aged 35-49 years in good health and CMV-seronegative. Each CDR3 is given with its conserved first and last residue. D genes are given only for firm matches.

J gene | D gene | V gene | CDR3 protein | CDR3 DNA
TRBJ1-1 | - | TRBV30 | CALTLNTEAFF | TGTGCCTTGACACTTAACACTGAAGCTTTCTTT
TRBJ2-3 | - | TRBV2 | CASHWDLGMDTQYF | TGTGCCAGCCATTGGGACTTGGGGATGGATACGCAGTATTTT
TRBJ2-7 | - | TRBV28 | CASRSQVDEQYF | TGTGCCAGCAGGTCACAGGTAGACGAGCAGTACTTC
TRBJ2-2 | TRBD2 | TRBV5-1 | CASSREQAGTSGELFF | TGCGCCAGCAGCCGAGAACAAGCGGGAACTTCCGGGGAGCTGTTTTTT
TRBJ1-3 | TRBD1 | TRBV4-3 | CASSLRQGSGNTIYF | TGCGCCAGCAGCCTACGACAGGGATCTGGAAACACCATATATTTT
TRBJ1-1 | TRBD1 | TRBV6-5 | CASSYTRRGRGTEAFF | TGTGCCAGCAGTTACACACGGAGGGGGCGCGGCACTGAAGCTTTCTTT
TRBJ2-7 | - | TRBV5-6 | CAGSLTGQRAYEQYF | TGTGCCGGCAGCTTGACAGGACAGAGAGCTTACGAGCAGTACTTC
TRBJ2-1 | TRBD2 | TRBV5-1 | CASSLITSGEQFF | TGCGCCAGCAGCTTGATCACTAGCGGAGAGCAGTTCTTC
TRBJ2-5 | - | TRBV7-7 | CASSLGPGETQYF | TGTGCCAGCAGCTTAGGTCCAGGGGAGACCCAGTACTTC
TRBJ2-7 | TRBD2 | TRBV29-1 | CSADGLAGGIYEQYF | TGCAGCGCTGACGGACTAGCGGGGGGGATCTACGAGCAGTACTTC
TRBJ2-7 | TRBD1 | TRBV7-8 | CASSPRTGPYEQYF | TGTGCCAGCAGCCCAAGGACAGGACCCTACGAGCAGTACTTC
TRBJ1-6 | - | TRBV27 | CASSSAVEGKDSPLHF | TGTGCCAGCAGTTCGGCCGTAGAGGGTAAAGATTCACCCCTCCACTTT